The 9 T cell receptor beta chains below come from one sample, sequenced in a study of blood T cells in healthy people across ages. Using a J-beta primer mix together with a sample-barcoded 5' primer, a second PCR was run for about 6 to 12 cycles. TCRdb re-analysed the 5' RACE reads in MiXCR, keeping a single row per CDR3 protein. The sample carries over 450,000 distinct CDR3 sequences, under 30% recorded once. The sample was also reused in another study, on T cells of mothers and their children.

The specimen sequenced was blood. The receptor source for this set is a boy under 18 in good health.

The chain joins TRBV27 to TRBJ2-1; D remains ambiguous. CDR3 length: 15 amino acids. The germline V gene has CDR1 MNHEY and CDR2 SMNVEV (reference sequence). Trimming took 5 bases from V and 3 from J, leaving 14 bases between them. The CDR3 bases are TGTGCCAGCAGTACCGTTCCCCGAGACTACAATGAGCAGTTCTTC. Its translation: CASSTVPRDYNEQFF.

This clonotype was observed a handful of times. The chain is built from TRBV20-1 and TRBJ2-7, with TRBD1 matching over 10 bases. With 3 bases clipped from V and 2 bases from J, the junction kept 7 bases outside the gene matches. The length of the CDR3 is 15 residues. Germline V gene lookup returns CDR1 DFQATT and CDR2 SNEGSKA (reference sequence). The CDR3 coding sequence is TGCAGTGCTAGCAAAGGGACAGGGGAACCCTACGAGCAGTACTTC. Amino acids: CSASKGTGEPYEQYF.

This chain connects TRBV27 to TRBJ1-1; TRBD1 is a possible D gene (5 bases). V lost 4 bases to trimming and J lost 0 bases, with 12 bases between them. Germline V CDR1 and CDR2: MNHEY, SMNVEV (reference sequence). The CDR3 has 15 amino acids. In DNA, the CDR3 is TGTGCCAGCAGTTGGGGCGGAAAAATGAACACTGAAGCTTTCTTT. It specifies CASSWGGKMNTEAFF.

The CDR3 sequence is CSARAFLQGGLTDTQYF. CDR3 coding DNA: TGCAGTGCTAGAGCCTTTTTACAGGGAGGGTTGACAGATACGCAGTATTTT. V is TRBV20-1 and J is TRBJ2-3, with D possibly TRBD2 on 7 matching bases. Trimming shortened V by 1 base and J by 3 bases, and 20 bases separated the two germline ends. The CDR3 is 17 residues long. CDR1 DFQATT and CDR2 SNEGSKA come from the germline V gene (reference sequence).

The genes are TRBV15 and TRBJ1-1; the D is unclear. The ends were cut back, 0 bases at V and 5 bases at J, with 7 bases in the middle. The germline gives CDR1 LNHNV, CDR2 YYDKDF (reference sequence). The CDR3 is 13 residues long. The CDR3 DNA is TGTGCCACCAGCAGAGAAGTGGGAACTGAAGCTTTCTTT. Protein: CATSREVGTEAFF.

This clonotype was detected only a few times. The chain is built from TRBV7-9 and TRBJ2-1; the D gene is possibly TRBD2 (6 bases). The CDR3 is 16 amino acids. V was shortened by 2 bases and J by 0 bases, with 11 bases between the two germline ends. Germline V gene data show CDR1 as SEHNR and CDR2 as FQNEAQ (reference sequence). For the CDR3, the DNA is TGTGCCAGCAGCTTACCCGTGGGGGGCTCCTACAATGAGCAGTTCTTC. It translates to CASSLPVGGSYNEQFF.

This sequence joins TRBV20-1 and TRBJ1-5; tentatively, D is TRBD1 (6 bases). Trimming stripped 6 bases from V and 4 bases from J, with 22 bases between. The length of the CDR3 is 16 residues. Germline V gene sequence: CDR1 DFQATT, CDR2 SNEGSKA (reference sequence). The CDR3 reads CSAKAPPRGANQPQHF. The CDR3 DNA sequence: TGCAGTGCCAAGGCGCCGCCCCGGGGGGCAAATCAGCCCCAGCATTTT.

This clonotype was picked up a small number of times. The rearrangement uses TRBV27 and TRBJ1-1, with D unclear. The CDR3 spans 13 residues. Trimming left V 5 bases short and J 0 bases short, with 7 bases between. Germline loops: CDR1 MNHEY, CDR2 SMNVEV (reference sequence). DNA for the CDR3: TGTGCCAGCAGTAACTTATTGAACACTGAAGCTTTCTTT. Encoded protein: CASSNLLNTEAFF.

This clonotype came up a few times. The DNA of the CDR3 is TGCGCCAGCAGGGCCGCGCAGATCGTCTATGGCTACACCTTC. Protein product: CASRAAQIVYGYTF. The V call is TRBV5-1, the J call TRBJ1-2; no definite D call. In germline, CDR1 is SGHRS, CDR2 YFSETQ. Trimming stripped 5 bases from V and 4 bases from J, with 15 bases between. The CDR3 loop spans 14 amino acids.